This T cell receptor (beta chain) was sequenced for a study of OX40 agonist ivuxolimab in advanced cancers. The overall study: The drug used for patients, ivuxolimab, was an agonistic anti-OX40 (CD134) antibody. Study-wide points: Dosing at 0.1 to 3.0 mg/kg was accompanied by clonal expansion of CD4+ and CD8+ blood T cells by week 6.

The V gene lost 6 bases and the J gene lost 1 base, with 16 bases spanning the gap. CDR3 size: 16 residues. CDR1 MDHEN and CDR2 SYDVKM come from the germline V gene. Turning to this clone: As yet, its antigen is unknown.

Repertoires were generated with immunoSEQ multiplex PCR, while TCRdb's copy carries only in-frame clones and drops some. The sample holds 35,000 to 55,000 clones, roughly 87% seen once. This chain connects TRBV28 to TRBJ1-5; possibly TRBD1 for D (5 bases). The specimen was CD4+ or CD8+ T cells sorted from blood, collected in a trial of the OX40 agonist ivuxolimab. This clonotype was sampled from an adult with an advanced solid tumor such as melanoma, head and neck, liver or kidney cancer. CDR3 residues: CASSLLRAGSNQPQHF. CDR3 DNA sequence: TGTGCCAGCAGCCTCCTCCGGGCAGGGAGCAATCAGCCCCAGCATTTT.